This T cell receptor beta chain was identified during a study of OX40 agonist ivuxolimab in advanced cancers. Clones were read by immunoSEQ multiplex PCR, and TCRdb kept only the in-frame ones, dropping some. The table shows fewer than 55,000 clones, with approximately 80% occurring only once. Details on this clone: The target antigen is unknown.

Trimming left V 4 bases short and J 5 bases short, with 22 bases between. The CDR3 loop spans 17 amino acids. CDR1 and CDR2 from the germline V gene are SNHLY and FYNNEI. Overall study findings and caveats: Patients who responded partially at 0.1-3.0 mg/kg showed clonal expansion ranking among the lowest. Among T cells, CD8+ cells averaged more expanded clones than CD4+ cells. Normalized T-cell clonal expansion was also low in a subset of nonresponders.

The sample in question was CD4+ or CD8+ T cells sorted from blood, obtained in a trial of the OX40 agonist ivuxolimab. This clonotype was obtained from an adult with an advanced solid tumor such as melanoma, head and neck, liver or kidney cancer. This sequence joins TRBV2 and TRBJ2-3; unclear D gene. The CDR3 DNA is TGTGCCAGCAGTGTCGGTCGGTCCTCCTTAGTTTTAGATACGCAGTATTTT. Amino acids: CASSVGRSSLVLDTQYF.